Below, 11 T cell receptor beta chains from the same sample are listed, as sequenced in a study of blood T cell repertoires in COVID-19. The assay was immunoSEQ multiplex PCR, and TCRdb's table has in-frame clones only and misses some. This table has some 190,000 clones, 88% appearing once. Sequenced input: peripheral blood. The receptors derive from a man between 18 and 29 years old with active or convalescent COVID-19.

In this sample, this clone turned up a few times. The chain joins TRBV30 to TRBJ2-7; 8 bases align to TRBD2. Germline trimming cut 2 bases from V and 3 bases from J; bases unmatched to any gene: 3. Germline loops: CDR1 GTSNPN, CDR2 SVGIG (reference sequence). There are 13 residues in the CDR3. CDR3 sequence reads: CAWSSGSVYEQYF. The DNA for the CDR3 is TGTGCCTGGAGTAGCGGGAGCGTCTACGAGCAGTACTTC.

CDR3 in DNA: TGTGCCAGAAGCTGCCGGTTCGGGAGTAATCAGCCCCAGCATTTT. It specifies CARSCRFGSNQPQHF. The rearrangement joins TRBV5-3 to TRBJ1-5, with D hard to call. TRBV5-3 carries the ORF label, with uncertain function. The ends were cut back, 3 bases at V and 4 bases at J, with 14 bases in the middle. The CDR3 sequence is 15 residues long.

This sequence joins TRBV3-1 (or the pseudogene TRBV3-2) and TRBJ1-4; a possible D gene is TRBD1 (5 bases). Germline CDR1 LGHDT, CDR2 YNNKEL (reference sequence). Trimming shortened V by 1 base and J by 4 bases, and 10 bases separated the two germline ends. This CDR3 is built from 15 residues. The CDR3 bases are TGTGCCAGCAGCCAAGGCCAGGGCCTTAATGAAAAACTGTTTTTT. Amino acids: CASSQGQGLNEKLFF.

This chain connects TRBV30 to TRBJ2-3; TRBD2 aligns across 7 bases. The CDR3 runs to 16 residues. J was trimmed by 2 bases and V by 0 bases; bases with no gene match: 8. Germline V lookup: CDR1 GTSNPN, CDR2 SVGIG (reference sequence). CDR3 loop: CAWSVRGGGFTDTQYF. As DNA, the CDR3 is TGTGCCTGGAGTGTACGAGGCGGGGGTTTCACAGATACGCAGTATTTT.

The chain recombines TRBV9 with TRBJ2-1; 11 bases match TRBD2. The CDR3 length is 17 residues. The germline CDR1 and CDR2 sequences are SGDLS and YYNGEE. The junction had 9 bases not matched to a gene; V was cut back by 4 bases and J by 3 bases. In nucleotides, the CDR3 is TGTGCCAGCAGCCCCGCCACCGGGACTAGCGGCTACAATGAGCAGTTCTTC. Its protein product is CASSPATGTSGYNEQFF.

This rearrangement joins TRBV6-1 to TRBJ1-6, with 10 bases that match TRBD1. This CDR3 comprises 15 residues. J gave up 9 bases and V 0 bases, and 2 bases lay outside the gene matches. Germline V gives CDR1 MNHNS, CDR2 SASEGT. The CDR3 DNA follows: TGTGCCAGCAGTGAAGCCGGGACAGGGGTTTCACCCCTCCACTTT. Residues: CASSEAGTGVSPLHF.

The V and J genes are TRBV5-1 and TRBJ2-2; D is possibly TRBD1 (5 bases). V gave up 5 bases and J gave up 0 bases, with 11 bases separating them. This CDR3 has 15 amino acids. Germline lookup yields CDR1 SGHRS and CDR2 YFSETQ. CDR3 DNA: TGCGCCAGCAGAATAACAGGTGCGAACACCGGGGAGCTGTTTTTT. It translates to CASRITGANTGELFF.

This clone has only one observation. This chain connects TRBV6-5 to TRBJ2-1, with D possibly TRBD2 on 6 matching bases. The CDR3 is made up of 14 amino acids. V shed 10 bases and J shed 4 bases, with 17 bases lying between them. Per the germline V gene, CDR1 is MNHEY and CDR2 is SVGAGI. CDR3 amino acids: CATGTRPVYNEQFF. CDR3 nucleotides: TGTGCCACCGGGACTCGTCCTGTTTACAATGAGCAGTTCTTC.

The V and J genes are TRBV6-5 and TRBJ1-1; 7 bases are a match to TRBD1. Trimming removed 4 bases from V and 0 bases from J; junction bases left unmatched: 8. Per the germline V gene, CDR1 is MNHEY and CDR2 is SVGAGI. The CDR3 totals 16 residues. The CDR3 nucleotides read TGTGCCAGCAGTTCCGGGACAGTGAGAATGAACACTGAAGCTTTCTTT. It is translated as CASSSGTVRMNTEAFF.

V is TRBV7-9 and J is TRBJ1-1; tentatively, D is TRBD1 (5 bases). Trimming removed 5 bases from V and 3 bases from J, with 13 bases in between. The CDR3 extends over 14 amino acids. CDR1 is SEHNR, CDR2 FQNEAQ, per germline (reference sequence). The CDR3 region has the DNA TGTGCCAGCAGCCCCCCAGCAGGGCACACTGAAGCTTTCTTT. As protein: CASSPPAGHTEAFF.

This clone was observed a handful of times. This sequence joins TRBV19 and TRBJ2-3, with D maybe TRBD1 (6 bases). Trimming took 6 bases from V and 8 from J, leaving 15 bases between them. Germline CDR1 LNHDA, CDR2 SQIVND (reference sequence). CDR3 length: 13 residues. CDR3 residues: CASSQQQGPTQYF. The CDR3 coding sequence is TGTGCCAGTAGCCAACAACAGGGTCCTACGCAGTATTTT.